This T cell receptor (beta chain) was observed in a study of blood T cell repertoires in COVID-19. Turning to the study itself: Samples taken during acute and convalescent COVID-19 were collected in the United States, Italy and Spain. Nucleic acid was either cDNA or gDNA, and it came from T cells, B-cell-depleted T cells, or PBMCs.

Authors' processing steps: Estimated nucleated cell counts came from reference gene primer amplification. TCRdb keeps only in-frame clones here, not all; method: immunoSEQ multiplex PCR. The D gene and trimming were derived from the DNA, and the V and J assignments and clone size from that table. The sample has 100,000 to 150,000 clones, approximately 87% seen once. The length of the CDR3 is 16 residues. With 5 bases clipped from V and 1 base from J, the junction kept 5 bases outside the gene matches. The germline V gene has CDR1 SEHNR and CDR2 FQNEAQ (reference sequence). The rearrangement uses TRBV7-9 and TRBJ2-5; 12 nucleotides align to TRBD2. Material: peripheral blood. The sequence derives from a man aged 50-59 years with active COVID-19. CDR3 DNA: TGTGCCAGCAGCCCCGGACTAGCGGGGAGCCAAGAGACCCAGTACTTC. Translation gives CASSPGLAGSQETQYF.